This TCR beta chain comes out of a study of shared clonotypes between healthy human individuals (dated by TCRdb to 2020 to 2021). For the wider study: Three men and a couple of women, aged 18 to 49 years, made up the cohort. Per donor, three plates each were used for CD4 naive and CD4 memory, two for CD8 naive, and one for CD8 memory. To increase sequencing depth and limit assay-specific biases, different laboratories used diverse techniques to prepare libraries and sequence TCR repertoires. Per donor, leukapheresis produced somewhere between about 0.9 and 10 billion PBMCs. Blood TCR repertoires of four to six healthy adults were deeply sequenced to estimate repertoire size and the extent of clonotype sharing between individuals.

Notes on this clone: Its recognized antigen is unknown. It has no much larger one-base neighbor in the sample; base qualities were not kept.

Using the deep immunoSEQ assay, multiplex PCR amplified TCR CDR3 regions from genomic DNA. Genomic DNA extracted from each cell subset was distributed evenly over all wells of several immunoSEQ 96-well plates, and each plate served as one replicate. For sorted subsets, about 200 ng genomic DNA, equal to approximately 30,000 T cell genomes, was loaded into each replicate PCR. Purified libraries were quantified with a Qubit 3.0 fluorometer, sized on a Bioanalyzer 2100, and re-quantified with the KAPA Library Quantification kit. Every immunoSEQ 96-well plate was sequenced on a dedicated single-read 150-cycle Illumina NextSeq 550 flow cell. The original pipeline was this. Because the immunoSEQ output held only junctional sequences and lacked quality scores, the filtering could not match the filtering applied to full-length reads. Sequences were annotated with PyIR, a Python wrapper for IgBLAST v1.9, and V/J genes and CDR3 were assigned using IMGT germline references. Reads were filtered out if the reads had weak V/J assignments (E-value above 1e-6), no CDR3, stop codons, out-of-frame junctions, or ambiguous translated residues. V3J clonotypes were defined as sequences sharing an identical inferred V gene, J gene, and CDR3 amino acid sequence. The percentage overlap between two repertoires was calculated by dividing the number of shared unique clonotypes by the size of the smaller repertoire. Three approaches were used to assess repertoire richness: RTK rarefaction, the Chao1 estimator, and Recon v2.1 estimates of unobserved clonotypes. For all TCRbeta clonotypes obtained by the gDNA method from a few donors, generation probabilities were computed with OLGA. TCRdb holds this immuneACCESS table with in-frame rearrangements only. Some clones are missing; in checked studies, unresolved V genes explain under half, and the rest has no known cause. V, J and clone size were drawn from that table, and D and trimming were deduced from the DNA. Present in this sample are millions of clones, 85% to 95% of which were seen just once. Of the sample, about 1.1% falls within the top ten clones.

For the CD8 naive samples, CD45RO-negative cells were positively selected for CCR7, yielding a CD45RA+CCR7+ population from which TemRA cells were excluded. The donors were healthy, HIV-negative adults with no recently reported acute infections or vaccinations. Every donor was a Caucasian adult residing in Nashville, Tennessee, USA. After blood collection by leukapheresis, PBMCs were isolated using Ficoll-Histopaque density gradient centrifugation and then cryopreserved in the vapor phase of liquid nitrogen. Analytical flow cytometry was used to check the purity and quantity of each magnetically sorted T cell population. From each sorted fraction, genomic DNA was isolated and quantified by UV absorbance on a Nanodrop 2000c. Beyond this particular receptor, the publication reports: When several donors were compared, the shared fraction of clonotypes was about 5.5% for naive CD4, less than 4% for naive CD8, about 2.4% for memory CD4, and 0.35% to 0.4% for memory CD8. The small number of donors limited the genetic and exposure-history diversity represented. Even with the large sequencing depth, rarefaction of the sorted-subset datasets indicated that sequencing was incomplete. Based on pairwise subsampling, the degree of clonotype sharing among donors was expected to be affected by sequencing depth. Only blood was sampled, and tissue TCR repertoires likely differ from those in blood. Higher generation probabilities were observed for clonotypes shared by all four sorted-subset donors than for non-shared clonotypes. Naive subsets generally had larger estimated clonotype richness than memory subsets did.

The sequence was obtained from a young man in good health. The specimen sequenced was naive CD8+ T cells sorted from blood. The meaning of the sample's cell subset or site label: CD45RA+CCR7+.

The CDR3 region has the sequence CASSVAGGATGELFF. The base sequence is TGTGCCAGCAGCGTAGCGGGGGGGGCAACCGGGGAGCTGTTTTTT. The chain employs TRBV9 and TRBJ2-2; a stretch of 8 junction bases matches TRBD2. V ends up 0 bases short and J 5 bases short, with an unmatched junction base count of 3. The germline V gene gives CDR1 as SGDLS and CDR2 as YYNGEE. The cysteine opens and the phenylalanine closes a CDR3 of 15 amino acids. Of all the DNA, just the CDR3 is kept, 45 bases in frame from base 1.